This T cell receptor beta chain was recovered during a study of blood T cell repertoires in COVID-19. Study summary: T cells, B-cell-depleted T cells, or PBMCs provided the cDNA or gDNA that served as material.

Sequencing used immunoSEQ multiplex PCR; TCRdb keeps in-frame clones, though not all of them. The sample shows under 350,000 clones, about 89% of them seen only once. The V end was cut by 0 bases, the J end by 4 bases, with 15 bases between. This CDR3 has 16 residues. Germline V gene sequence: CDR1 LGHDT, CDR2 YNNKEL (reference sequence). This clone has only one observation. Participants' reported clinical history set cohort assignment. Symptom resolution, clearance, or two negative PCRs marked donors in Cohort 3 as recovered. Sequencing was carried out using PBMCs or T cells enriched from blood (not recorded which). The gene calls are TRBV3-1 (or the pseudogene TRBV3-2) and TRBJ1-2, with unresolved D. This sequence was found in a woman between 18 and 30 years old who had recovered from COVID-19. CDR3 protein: CASSQDIVSGGYGYTF. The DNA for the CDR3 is TGTGCCAGCAGCCAAGATATAGTCAGTGGCGGCTATGGCTACACCTTC.